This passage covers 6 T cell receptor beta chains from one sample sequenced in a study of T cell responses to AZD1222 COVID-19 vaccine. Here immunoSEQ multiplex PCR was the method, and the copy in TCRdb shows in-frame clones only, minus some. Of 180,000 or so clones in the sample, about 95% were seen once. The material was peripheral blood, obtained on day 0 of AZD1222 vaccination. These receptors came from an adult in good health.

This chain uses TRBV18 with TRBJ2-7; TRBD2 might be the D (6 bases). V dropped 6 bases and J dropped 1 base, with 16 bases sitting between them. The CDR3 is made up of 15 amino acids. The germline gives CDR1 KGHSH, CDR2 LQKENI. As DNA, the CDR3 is TGTGCCAGCTCTCGGGGCCTCGGGAGTTCCTACGAGCAGTACTTC. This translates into CASSRGLGSSYEQYF.

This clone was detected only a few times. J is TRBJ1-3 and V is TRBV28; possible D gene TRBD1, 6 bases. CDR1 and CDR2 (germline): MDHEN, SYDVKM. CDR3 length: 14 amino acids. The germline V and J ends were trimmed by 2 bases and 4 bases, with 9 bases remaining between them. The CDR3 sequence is CASSLQGRGNTIYF. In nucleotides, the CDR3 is TGTGCCAGCAGTTTACAGGGGAGAGGAAACACCATATATTTT.

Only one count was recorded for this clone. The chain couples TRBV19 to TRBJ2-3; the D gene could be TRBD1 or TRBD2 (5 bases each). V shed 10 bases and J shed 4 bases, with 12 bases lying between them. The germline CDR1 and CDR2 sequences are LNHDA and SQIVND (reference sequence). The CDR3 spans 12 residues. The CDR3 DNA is TGTGCCAACGCAGGGAGTGCAGATACGCAGTATTTT. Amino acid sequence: CANAGSADTQYF.

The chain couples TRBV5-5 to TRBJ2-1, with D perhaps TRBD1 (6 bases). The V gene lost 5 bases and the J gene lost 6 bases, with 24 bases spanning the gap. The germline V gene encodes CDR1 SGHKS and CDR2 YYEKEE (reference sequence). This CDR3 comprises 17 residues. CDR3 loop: CASRPRTAAVLLNEQFF. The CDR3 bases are TGTGCCAGCAGACCTCGGACAGCCGCAGTCTTACTCAATGAGCAGTTCTTC.

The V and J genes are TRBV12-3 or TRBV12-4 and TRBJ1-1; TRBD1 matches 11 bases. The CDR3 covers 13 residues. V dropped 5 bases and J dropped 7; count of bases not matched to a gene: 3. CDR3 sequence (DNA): TGTGCCAGCAGTACCGGGACAGGGGGTGAAGCTTTCTTT. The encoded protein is CASSTGTGGEAFF.

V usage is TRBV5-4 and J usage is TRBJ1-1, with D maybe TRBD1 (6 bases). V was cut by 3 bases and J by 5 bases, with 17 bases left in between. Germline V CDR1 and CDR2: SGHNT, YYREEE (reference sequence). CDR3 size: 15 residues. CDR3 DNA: TGTGCCAGCAGCTCGACAGGACGGGGGTTGACTGAAGCTTTCTTT. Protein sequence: CASSSTGRGLTEAFF.